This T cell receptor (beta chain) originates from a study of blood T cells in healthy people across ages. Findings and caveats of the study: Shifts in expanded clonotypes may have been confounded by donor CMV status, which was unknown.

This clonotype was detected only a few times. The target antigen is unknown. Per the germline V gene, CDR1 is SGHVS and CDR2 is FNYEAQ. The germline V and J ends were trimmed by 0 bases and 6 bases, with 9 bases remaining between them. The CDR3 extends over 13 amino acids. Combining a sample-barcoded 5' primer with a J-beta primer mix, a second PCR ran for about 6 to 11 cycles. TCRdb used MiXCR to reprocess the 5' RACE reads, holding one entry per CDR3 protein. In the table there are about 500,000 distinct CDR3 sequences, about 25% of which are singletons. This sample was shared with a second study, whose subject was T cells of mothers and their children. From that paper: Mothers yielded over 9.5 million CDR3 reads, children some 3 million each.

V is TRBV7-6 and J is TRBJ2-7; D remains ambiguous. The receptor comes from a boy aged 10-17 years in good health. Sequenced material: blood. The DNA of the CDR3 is TGTGCCAGCAGCTTAGCGTCGGCGAGCGAGCAGTACTTC. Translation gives CASSLASASEQYF.